This T cell receptor beta chain was sequenced for a study of graft-versus-host responses after intestinal transplantation. Turning to this clone: As yet, its antigen is unknown.

The repertoire was sequenced with immunoSEQ multiplex PCR; TCRdb's copy has only in-frame clones and lacks some. Here the sample spans 100,000 or so clones, roughly 91% being singletons. The source of this sequence is a human donor who was the organ donor for an intestinal transplant. The specimen was unstimulated CD8+ T cells sorted from spleen or lymph node cells, collected before transplant.

This CDR3 reads CASSERQGADEQYF. The CDR3 DNA follows: TGTGCCAGCAGCGAAAGGCAGGGGGCGGACGAGCAGTACTTC. This chain connects TRBV2 to TRBJ2-7; 8 bases map to TRBD1. Germline values: CDR1 SNHLY, CDR2 FYNNEI. The CDR3 covers 14 residues. V gave up 6 bases and J gave up 5 bases; unmatched junction bases: 9.